This T cell receptor (beta chain) emerged from a study of CD8 T cells in ankylosing spondylitis. General observations from the study: A motif in TCR beta, a set of several highly homologous variants, appeared characteristic of ankylosing spondylitis blood. With a CD8+ phenotype, disease-linked clones were relatively rare in peripheral blood. Some of the motif variants had earlier been found in reactive arthritis patients' fluid and blood. Matched synovial fluid from ankylosing spondylitis patients was reported to be enriched for disease-linked clones.

This CDR3 has 15 residues. J lost 5 bases, V lost 3 bases, and 8 bases had no gene match. Germline CDR1 reads SGHDT; CDR2 reads YYEEEE. This clonotype has a handful of counts. What it binds is unknown. The TCR beta libraries were generated through quantitative 5'-RACE incorporating molecular barcodes. TCRdb ran MiXCR on the 5' RACE reads and lists one entry per CDR3 protein. The profile shows under 950,000 distinct CDR3 sequences, around 17% of them singletons. V is TRBV5-6 and J is TRBJ2-5, with TRBD1 identical over 9 bases. The clonotype was recovered from a male donor with ankylosing spondylitis. Sequenced input: blood, either unsorted or a sorted T cell fraction (not recorded which). The CDR3 coding sequence is TGTGCCAGCAGCTCTACGACAGGGGGATTGGAGACCCAGTACTTC. Translation gives CASSSTTGGLETQYF.